The entry below describes one T cell receptor (beta chain). The antigen is unknown. The sample originates from a study of cytomegalovirus exposure and HLA in healthy donors. At the level of the study: Among about 400 genotyped donors, around 80% fell in the Caucasian-associated ancestry cluster. Overall study results and limits: Earlier analysis looked at TCR beta V segments, and most were productive about 87% or about 30% of the time.

The germline CDR1 and CDR2 sequences are SEHNR and FQNEAQ (reference sequence). The CDR3 has 16 residues. Trimming at V came to 5 bases and at J to 3 bases, leaving 7 bases not matched to a gene. 60 Vbeta and 13 Jbeta primers were used in PCR. Repertoires were generated with immunoSEQ multiplex PCR, while TCRdb's copy carries only in-frame clones and drops some. The sample has roughly 250,000 clones; 75% to 90% are singletons. The clonotype originates from a girl aged 2 to 9 in good health and CMV-seronegative. Sequencing used PBMCs. V usage is TRBV7-9 and J usage is TRBJ2-3, with 11 bases matching TRBD1. The chain's CDR3 is CASSRRTGGATDTQYF. CDR3 nucleotide sequence: TGTGCCAGCAGCCGCCGGACAGGGGGCGCGACAGATACGCAGTATTTT.